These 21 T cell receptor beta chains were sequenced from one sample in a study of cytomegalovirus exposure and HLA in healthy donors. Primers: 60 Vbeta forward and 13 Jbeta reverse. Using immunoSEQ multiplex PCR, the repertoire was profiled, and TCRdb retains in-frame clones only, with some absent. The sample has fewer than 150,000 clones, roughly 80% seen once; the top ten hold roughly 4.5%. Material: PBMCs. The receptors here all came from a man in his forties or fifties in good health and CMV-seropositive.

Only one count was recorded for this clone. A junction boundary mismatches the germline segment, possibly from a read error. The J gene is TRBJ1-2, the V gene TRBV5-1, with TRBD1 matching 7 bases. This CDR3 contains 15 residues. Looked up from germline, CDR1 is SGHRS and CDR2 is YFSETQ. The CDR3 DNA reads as TGCGCCAGCAGCTTGGCCTACAGGGGTAACTCTGGCTACACCTTC. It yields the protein CASSLAYRGNSGYTF. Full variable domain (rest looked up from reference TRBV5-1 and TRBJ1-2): KAGVTQTPRYLIKTRGQQVTLSCSPISGHRSVSWYQQTPGQGLQFLFEYFSETQRNKGNFPGRFSGRQFSNSRSEMNVSTLELGDSALYLCASSLAYRGNSGYTFGSGTRLTVV.

The CDR3 DNA is TGTGCCAGTAGTGGTGGACAGTATAGCAATCAGCCCCAGCATTTT. Its translation is CASSGGQYSNQPQHF. The chain joins TRBV19 to TRBJ1-5; a weak D match, TRBD1 (6 bases). Germline lookup yields CDR1 LNHDA and CDR2 SQIVND (reference sequence). V dropped 5 bases and J dropped 0 bases, with 11 bases sitting between them. CDR3 length: 15 amino acids.

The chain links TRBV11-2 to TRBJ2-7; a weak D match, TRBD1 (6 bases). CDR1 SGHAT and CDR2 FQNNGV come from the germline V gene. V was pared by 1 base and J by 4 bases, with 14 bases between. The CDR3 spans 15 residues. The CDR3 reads CASSLVTGHPYEQYF. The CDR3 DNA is TGTGCCAGCAGCTTAGTGACGGGACACCCTTACGAGCAGTACTTC.

The CDR3 nucleotides read TGTGCCAGCTCACCTTTTCCCCCGCAGGCCCTTAATTCACCCCTCCACTTT. Translation: CASSPFPPQALNSPLHF. V is TRBV18 and J is TRBJ1-6; D unclear. This CDR3 has 17 amino acids. Looked up from germline, CDR1 is KGHSH and CDR2 is LQKENI. The V and J ends lost 3 bases and 6 bases respectively, with 18 bases between them.

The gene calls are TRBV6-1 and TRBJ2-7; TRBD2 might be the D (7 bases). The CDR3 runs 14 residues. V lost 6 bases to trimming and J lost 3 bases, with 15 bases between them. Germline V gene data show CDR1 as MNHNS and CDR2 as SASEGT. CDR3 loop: CASSSGEGVYEQYF. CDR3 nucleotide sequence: TGTGCCAGCAGCAGTGGGGAGGGGGTCTACGAGCAGTACTTC.

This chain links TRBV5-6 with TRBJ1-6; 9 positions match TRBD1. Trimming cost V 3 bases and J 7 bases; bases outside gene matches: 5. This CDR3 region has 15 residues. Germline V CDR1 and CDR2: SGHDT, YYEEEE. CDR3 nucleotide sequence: TGTGCCAGCAGCTGGAGGACAGGGGTAAATTCACCCCTCCACTTT. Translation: CASSWRTGVNSPLHF.

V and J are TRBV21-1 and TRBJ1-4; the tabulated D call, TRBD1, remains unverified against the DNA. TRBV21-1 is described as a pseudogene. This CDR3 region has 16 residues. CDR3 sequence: CASSLGWDRGSEKLFF. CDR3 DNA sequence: TGTGCCAGCAGCCTGGGGTGGGACAGGGGGAGTGAAAAACTGTTTTTT.

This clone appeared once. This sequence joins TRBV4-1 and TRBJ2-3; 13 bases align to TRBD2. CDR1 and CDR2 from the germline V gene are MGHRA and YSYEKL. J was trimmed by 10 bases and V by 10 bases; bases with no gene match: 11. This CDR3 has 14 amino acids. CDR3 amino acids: CATNEGTSGVPQYF. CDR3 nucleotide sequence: TGCGCCACCAATGAGGGGACTAGCGGGGTTCCGCAGTATTTT.

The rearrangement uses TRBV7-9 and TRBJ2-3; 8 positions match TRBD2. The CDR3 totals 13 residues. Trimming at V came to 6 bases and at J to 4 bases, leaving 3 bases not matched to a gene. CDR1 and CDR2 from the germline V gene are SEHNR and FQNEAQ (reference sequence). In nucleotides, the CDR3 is TGTGCCAGCAGTAGCGGGAAAGCAGATACGCAGTATTTT. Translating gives CASSSGKADTQYF.

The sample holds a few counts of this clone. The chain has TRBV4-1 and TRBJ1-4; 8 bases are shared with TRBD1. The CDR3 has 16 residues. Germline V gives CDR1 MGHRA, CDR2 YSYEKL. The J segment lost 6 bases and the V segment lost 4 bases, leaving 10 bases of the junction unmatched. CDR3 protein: CASSRVMTGEYEKLFF. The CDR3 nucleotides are TGCGCCAGCAGCCGGGTGATGACAGGGGAATATGAAAAACTGTTTTTT.

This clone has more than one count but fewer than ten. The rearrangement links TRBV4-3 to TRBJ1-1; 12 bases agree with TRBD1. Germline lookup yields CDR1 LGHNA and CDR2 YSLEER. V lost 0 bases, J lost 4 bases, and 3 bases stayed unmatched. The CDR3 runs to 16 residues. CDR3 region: CASSQEGQGALTEAFF. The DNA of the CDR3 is TGCGCCAGCAGCCAAGAGGGACAGGGGGCACTCACTGAAGCTTTCTTT.

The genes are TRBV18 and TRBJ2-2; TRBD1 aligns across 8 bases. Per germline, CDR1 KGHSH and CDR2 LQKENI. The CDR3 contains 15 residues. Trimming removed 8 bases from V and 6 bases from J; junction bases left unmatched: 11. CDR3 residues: CASTLRTGKAGELFF. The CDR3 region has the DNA TGTGCCAGCACCCTCCGGACAGGGAAGGCCGGGGAGCTGTTTTTT.

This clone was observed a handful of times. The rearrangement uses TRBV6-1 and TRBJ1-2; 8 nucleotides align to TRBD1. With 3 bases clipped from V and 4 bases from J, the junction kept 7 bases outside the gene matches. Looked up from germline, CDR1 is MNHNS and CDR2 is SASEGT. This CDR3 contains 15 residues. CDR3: CASSDRRGRIYGYTF. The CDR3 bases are TGTGCCAGCAGTGACCGCAGGGGGCGCATCTATGGCTACACCTTC.

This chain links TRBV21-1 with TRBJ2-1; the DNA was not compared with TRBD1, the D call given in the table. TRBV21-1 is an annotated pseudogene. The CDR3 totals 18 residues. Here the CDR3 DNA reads TGTGCCAGCAGCAAAACGCGCAGGGGCCAAAGCTCCTACAATGAGCAGTTCTTC. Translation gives CASSKTRRGQSSYNEQFF.

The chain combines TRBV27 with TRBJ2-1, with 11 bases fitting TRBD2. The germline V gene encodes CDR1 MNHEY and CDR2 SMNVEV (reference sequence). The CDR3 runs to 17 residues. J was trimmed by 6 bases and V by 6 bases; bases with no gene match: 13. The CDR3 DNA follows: TGTGCCAGCAGCCCCTTCCCACTAGCGGGAGATACCAATGAGCAGTTCTTC. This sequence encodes CASSPFPLAGDTNEQFF.

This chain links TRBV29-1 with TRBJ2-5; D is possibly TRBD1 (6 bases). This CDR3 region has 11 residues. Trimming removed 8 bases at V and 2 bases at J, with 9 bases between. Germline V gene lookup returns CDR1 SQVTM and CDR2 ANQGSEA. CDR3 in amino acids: CSYDRQETQYF. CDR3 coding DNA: TGCAGCTACGACAGGCAAGAGACCCAGTACTTC.

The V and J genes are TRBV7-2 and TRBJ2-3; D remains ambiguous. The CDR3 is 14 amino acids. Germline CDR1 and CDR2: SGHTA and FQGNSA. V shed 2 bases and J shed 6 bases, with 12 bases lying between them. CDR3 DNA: TGTGCCAGCAGCTTACTTTACTCCGTTGATACGCAGTATTTT. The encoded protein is CASSLLYSVDTQYF.

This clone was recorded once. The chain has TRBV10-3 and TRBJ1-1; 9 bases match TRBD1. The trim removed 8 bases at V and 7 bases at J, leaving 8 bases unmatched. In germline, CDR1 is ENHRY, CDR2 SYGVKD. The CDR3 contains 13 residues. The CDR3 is CAIGGQGGGEAFF. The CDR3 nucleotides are TGTGCCATCGGGGGACAGGGAGGGGGTGAAGCTTTCTTT.

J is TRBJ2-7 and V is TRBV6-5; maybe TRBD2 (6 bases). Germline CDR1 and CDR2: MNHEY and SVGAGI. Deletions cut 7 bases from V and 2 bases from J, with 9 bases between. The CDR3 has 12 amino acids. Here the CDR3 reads CASTSVTYEQYF. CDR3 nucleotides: TGTGCCAGCACTAGCGTAACCTACGAGCAGTACTTC.

This CDR3 reads CAWAEGPGNTIYF. Written as DNA, the CDR3 is TGTGCCTGGGCGGAGGGGCCGGGAAACACCATATATTTT. The V gene is TRBV30, the J gene TRBJ1-3, with D tentatively TRBD1 (5 bases). Trimming shortened V by 5 bases and J by 4 bases, and 12 bases separated the two germline ends. This CDR3 has 13 amino acids. Germline V gene lookup returns CDR1 GTSNPN and CDR2 SVGIG (reference sequence).

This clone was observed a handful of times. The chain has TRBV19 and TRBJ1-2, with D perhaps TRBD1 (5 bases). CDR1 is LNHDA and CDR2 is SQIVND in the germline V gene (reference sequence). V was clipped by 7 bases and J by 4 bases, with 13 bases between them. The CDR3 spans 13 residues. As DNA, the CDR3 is TGTGCCAGTAATTGGGGCGGGGGCTATGGCTACACCTTC. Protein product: CASNWGGGYGYTF.